The subject of this entry is one T cell receptor (beta chain). The sample comes from a study of shared clonotypes between healthy human individuals. This CDR3 spans 14 amino acids. CDR1 is LNHDA and CDR2 is SQIVND in the germline V gene (reference sequence). V gave up 6 bases and J gave up 3 bases; unmatched junction bases: 3. Libraries were prepared by immunoSEQ multiplex PCR; TCRdb keeps only in-frame clonotypes and omits some of them. The sample includes 400,000 to 600,000 clones, approximately 95% of them seen just once. The rearrangement joins TRBV19 to TRBJ2-7; 12 nucleotides align to TRBD2. The sequenced material came from naive CD4+ T cells sorted from blood. As to subset: CD45RA+ positively selected. The origin of this receptor is a woman in her 30s in good health. CDR3 DNA sequence: TGTGCCAGTAGCCGGACTAGCGGGAACTACGAGCAGTACTTC. Its translation: CASSRTSGNYEQYF. Looking up the rest from reference TRBV19 and TRBJ2-7 gives the full variable domain: DGGITQSPKYLFRKEGQNVTLSCEQNLNHDAMYWYRQDPGQGLRLIYYSQIVNDFQKGDIAEGYSVSREKKESFPLTVTSAQKNPTAFYLCASSRTSGNYEQYFGPGTRLTVT.